This entry lists 7 T cell receptor beta chains sequenced from one sample in a study of shared clonotypes between healthy human individuals. Method: immunoSEQ multiplex PCR; TCRdb's copy keeps in-frame clones and lacks some. The repertoire consists of some 1 million clones, with more than 60% occurring once and the leading ten covering 1.5%. Sequenced sample: memory CD4+ T cells sorted from blood. Subset specified: CD45RA-negative fraction. The receptors here all came from a man younger than 35 in good health.

The chain employs TRBV5-1 and TRBJ2-7; 7 bases are a match to TRBD2. The V gene end was trimmed by 4 bases and the J gene end by 5 bases; junction bases not matched to a gene: 18. The V gene's germline CDR1 is SGHRS and CDR2 YFSETQ. CDR3 length: 17 amino acids. The CDR3 loop is CASSQLAWLGGTHEQYF. For the CDR3, the DNA is TGCGCCAGCAGCCAACTAGCGTGGCTTGGAGGGACCCACGAGCAGTACTTC.

J is TRBJ1-5 and V is TRBV5-6, with TRBD1 matching over 7 bases. From germline, CDR1 is SGHDT and CDR2 YYEEEE. The CDR3 covers 16 residues. Trimming removed 2 bases from V and 2 bases from J; junction bases left unmatched: 7. This CDR3 reads CASSFRGAGGNQPQHF. For the CDR3, the DNA is TGTGCCAGCAGCTTCAGGGGGGCCGGGGGCAATCAGCCCCAGCATTTT.

This clone has only one observation. It differs at one base from a far larger clone, so likely a read error. The V gene is TRBV9, the J gene TRBJ2-7, with D perhaps TRBD2 (5 bases). Germline CDR1 is SGDLS and CDR2 is YYNGEE. The CDR3 sequence is 14 residues long. V lost 4 bases and J 3 bases, leaving 14 bases between the germline ends. CDR3 sequence (DNA): TGTGCCAGCAGCCCTCAGGAGGCTTTCTACGAGCAGTACTTC. This codes for CASSPQEAFYEQYF.

The chain carries TRBV15 and TRBJ2-7, with 12 bases that match TRBD2. CDR3 length: 17 amino acids. Per the germline V gene, CDR1 is LNHNV and CDR2 is YYDKDF (reference sequence). The trim removed 0 bases at V and 3 bases at J, leaving 6 bases unmatched. The CDR3 coding sequence is TGTGCCACCAGCAGAGATAGACGGACTAGCGGGAACTACGAGCAGTACTTC. It is translated as CATSRDRRTSGNYEQYF.

The chain links TRBV7-2 to TRBJ2-3; no definite D call. Trimming pared 4 bases from V and 6 bases from J, leaving 8 bases between. Germline values: CDR1 SGHTA, CDR2 FQGNSA. The CDR3 consists of 12 residues. CDR3 nucleotides: TGTGCCAGCAGCTCAACTACGGATACGCAGTATTTT. Protein sequence: CASSSTTDTQYF.

The V call is TRBV6-6, the J call TRBJ1-5, with 7 bases identical to TRBD1. J was trimmed by 4 bases and V by 6 bases; bases with no gene match: 6. The germline V gene has CDR1 MNHNY and CDR2 SVGAGI (reference sequence). The CDR3 sequence is 14 residues long. CDR3 DNA: TGTGCCAGCAGAGCTCAGGGGGGAAATCAGCCCCAGCATTTT. Residues: CASRAQGGNQPQHF.

This chain links TRBV10-3 with TRBJ1-1, with D unclear. This CDR3 spans 14 amino acids. Between the trimmed V and J ends, which lost 5 bases and 1 base, there was a span of 11 bases. CDR1 and CDR2 (germline): ENHRY, SYGVKD. CDR3 loop: CAISPELWNTEAFF. For the CDR3, the DNA is TGTGCCATCAGTCCGGAACTATGGAACACTGAAGCTTTCTTT.